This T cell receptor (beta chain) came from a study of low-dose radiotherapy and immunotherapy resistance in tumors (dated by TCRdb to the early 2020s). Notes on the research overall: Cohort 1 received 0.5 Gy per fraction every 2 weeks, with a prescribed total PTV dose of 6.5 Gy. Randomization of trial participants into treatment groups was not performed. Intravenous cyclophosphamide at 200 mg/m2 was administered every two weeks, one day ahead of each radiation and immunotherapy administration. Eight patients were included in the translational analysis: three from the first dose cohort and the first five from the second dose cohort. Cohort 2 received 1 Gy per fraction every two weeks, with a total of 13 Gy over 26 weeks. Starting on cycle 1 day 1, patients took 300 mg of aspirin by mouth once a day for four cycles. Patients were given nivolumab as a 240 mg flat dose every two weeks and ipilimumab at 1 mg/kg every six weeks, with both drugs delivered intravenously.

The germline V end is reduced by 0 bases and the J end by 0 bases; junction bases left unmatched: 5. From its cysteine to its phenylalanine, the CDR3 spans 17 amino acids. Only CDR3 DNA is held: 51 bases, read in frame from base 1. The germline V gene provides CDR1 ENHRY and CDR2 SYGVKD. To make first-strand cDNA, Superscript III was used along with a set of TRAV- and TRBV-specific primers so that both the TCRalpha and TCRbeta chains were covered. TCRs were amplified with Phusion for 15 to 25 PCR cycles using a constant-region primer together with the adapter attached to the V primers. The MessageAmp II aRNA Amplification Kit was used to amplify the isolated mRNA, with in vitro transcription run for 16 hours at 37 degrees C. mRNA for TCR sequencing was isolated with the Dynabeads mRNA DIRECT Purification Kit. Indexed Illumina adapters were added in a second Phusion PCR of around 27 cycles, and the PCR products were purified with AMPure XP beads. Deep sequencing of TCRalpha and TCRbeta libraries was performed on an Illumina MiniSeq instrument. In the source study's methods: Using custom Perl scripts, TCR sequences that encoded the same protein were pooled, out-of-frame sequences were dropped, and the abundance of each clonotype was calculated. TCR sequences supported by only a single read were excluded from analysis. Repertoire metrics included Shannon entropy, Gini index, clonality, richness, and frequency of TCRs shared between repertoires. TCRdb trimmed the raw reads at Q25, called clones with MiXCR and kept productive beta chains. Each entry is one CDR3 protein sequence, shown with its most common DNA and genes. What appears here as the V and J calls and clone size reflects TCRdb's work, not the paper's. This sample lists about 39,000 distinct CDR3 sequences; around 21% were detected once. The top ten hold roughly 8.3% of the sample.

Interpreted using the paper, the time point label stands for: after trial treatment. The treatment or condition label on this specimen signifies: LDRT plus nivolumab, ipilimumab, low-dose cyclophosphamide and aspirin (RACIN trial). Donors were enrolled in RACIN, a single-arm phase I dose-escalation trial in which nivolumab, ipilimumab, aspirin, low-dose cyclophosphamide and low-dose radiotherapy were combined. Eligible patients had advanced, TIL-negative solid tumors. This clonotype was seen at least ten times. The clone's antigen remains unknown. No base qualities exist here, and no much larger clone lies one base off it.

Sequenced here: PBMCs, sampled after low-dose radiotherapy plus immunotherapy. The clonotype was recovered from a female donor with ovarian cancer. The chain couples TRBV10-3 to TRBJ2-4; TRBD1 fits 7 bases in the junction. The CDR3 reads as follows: CAISESPGQLAKNIQYF. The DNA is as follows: TGTGCCATCAGTGAGTCACCGGGACAGCTAGCCAAAAACATTCAGTACTTC.